The source of this TCR beta chain is a study of T cell repertoires in cytomegalovirus infection. Study overall: Matching HLA type and CMV infection were both indicated by public TCR beta signatures.

Concerning this clonotype itself: Its antigen is not known.

The germline CDR1 and CDR2 sequences are SEHNR and FQNEAQ (reference sequence). The CDR3 covers 15 residues. With V trimmed by 3 bases and J by 2 bases, 5 bases remained unmatched. TCRdb called the reads again in MiXCR, with one record for every CDR3 protein. The sample lists approximately 500,000 distinct CDR3 sequences, about 17% occurring once. Whole-study findings and limits: CMV-specific TCR beta clonotypes restricted by HLA-C were the ones dominating the ex vivo response.

The sequence came from a human donor in good health (CMV status not recorded). Some clones in this sample may be carry-over from other donors' samples. This sequence joins TRBV7-9 and TRBJ2-7; the match to TRBD1 covers 9 bases. Sequenced sample: CD8+ T cells from PBMCs. CDR3 in DNA: TGTGCCAGCAGCTTTAGAGGACAGGGGACCTACGAGCAGTACTTC. It encodes CASSFRGQGTYEQYF.